This T cell receptor (beta chain) is drawn from a study of cytotoxic CD8 clonotypes in ibrutinib-treated CLL. The study, taken as a whole, reports: Contraction or stability on treatment was seen for public clonotypes, which were uncommon. Clonality was higher at baseline than in age-matched healthy donors and tracked circulating CD8+ T-cell counts. Baseline levels were approached again at progression, after clonality had risen at ibrutinib response.

As to this clone: Its antigen remains unidentified.

Repertoires were generated with immunoSEQ multiplex PCR, while TCRdb's copy carries only in-frame clones and drops some. The sample carries 30,000 to 50,000 clones, 65% to 70% recorded once. The input for sequencing was PBMCs, taken at disease progression, from a patient treated with ibrutinib. The sequence derives from a human donor with chronic lymphocytic leukemia.

Written as DNA, the CDR3 is TGTGCCAGCAGCTTCCGTCCGGGACTCCCAGATACGCAGTATTTT. Its translation is CASSFRPGLPDTQYF. The rearrangement joins TRBV5-6 to TRBJ2-3; weak D call: TRBD2 (6 bases). The ends were cut back, 2 bases at V and 4 bases at J, with 14 bases in the middle. This CDR3 is built from 15 residues. Germline-derived CDR1 and CDR2 are SGHDT and YYEEEE.